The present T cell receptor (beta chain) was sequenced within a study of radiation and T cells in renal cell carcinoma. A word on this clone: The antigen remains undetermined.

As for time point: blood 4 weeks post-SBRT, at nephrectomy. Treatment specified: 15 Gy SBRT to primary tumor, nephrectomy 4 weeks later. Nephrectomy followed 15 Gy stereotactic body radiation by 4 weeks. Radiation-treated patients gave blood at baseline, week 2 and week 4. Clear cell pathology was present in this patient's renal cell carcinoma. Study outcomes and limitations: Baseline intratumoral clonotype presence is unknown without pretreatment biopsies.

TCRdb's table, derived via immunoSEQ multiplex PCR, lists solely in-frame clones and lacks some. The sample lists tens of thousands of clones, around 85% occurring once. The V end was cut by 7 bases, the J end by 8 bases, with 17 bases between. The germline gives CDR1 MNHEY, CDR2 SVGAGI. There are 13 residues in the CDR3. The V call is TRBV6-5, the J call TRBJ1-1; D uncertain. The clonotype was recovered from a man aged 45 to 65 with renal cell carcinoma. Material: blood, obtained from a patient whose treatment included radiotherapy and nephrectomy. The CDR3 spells CASTAAMLLEAFF. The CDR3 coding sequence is TGTGCCAGCACAGCAGCGATGCTCCTAGAAGCTTTCTTT.